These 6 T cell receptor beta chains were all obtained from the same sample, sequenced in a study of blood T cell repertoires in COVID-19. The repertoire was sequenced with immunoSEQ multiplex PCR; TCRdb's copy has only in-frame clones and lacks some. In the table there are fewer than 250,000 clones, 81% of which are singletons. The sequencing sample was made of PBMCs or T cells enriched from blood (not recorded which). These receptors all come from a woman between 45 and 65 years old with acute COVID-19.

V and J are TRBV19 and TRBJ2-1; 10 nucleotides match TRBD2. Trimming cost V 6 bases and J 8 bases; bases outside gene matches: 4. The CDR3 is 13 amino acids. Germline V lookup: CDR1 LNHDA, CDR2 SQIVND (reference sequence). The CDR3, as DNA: TGTGCCAGTAGGAGACTAGCGGGCGATGAGCAGTTCTTC. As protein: CASRRLAGDEQFF.

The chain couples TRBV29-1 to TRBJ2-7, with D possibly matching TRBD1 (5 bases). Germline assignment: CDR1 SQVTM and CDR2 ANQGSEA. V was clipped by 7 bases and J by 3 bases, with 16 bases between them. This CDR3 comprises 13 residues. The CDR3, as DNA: TGCAGCGCTGGGGCCCGACCCAACTACGAGCAGTACTTC. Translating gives CSAGARPNYEQYF.

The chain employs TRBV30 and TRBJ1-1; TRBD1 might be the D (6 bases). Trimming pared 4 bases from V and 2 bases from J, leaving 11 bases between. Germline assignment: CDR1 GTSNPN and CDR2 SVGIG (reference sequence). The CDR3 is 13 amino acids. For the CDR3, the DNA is TGTGCCTGGAACCGGGACATTAACACTGAAGCTTTCTTT. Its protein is CAWNRDINTEAFF.

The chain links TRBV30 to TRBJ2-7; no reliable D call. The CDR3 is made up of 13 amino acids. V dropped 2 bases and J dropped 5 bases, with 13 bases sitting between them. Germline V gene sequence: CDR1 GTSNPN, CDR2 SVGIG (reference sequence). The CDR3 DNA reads TGTGCCTGGAGTATCCGGCTTAGCAACGAGCAGTACTTC. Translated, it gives CAWSIRLSNEQYF.

In nucleotides, the CDR3 is TGTGCCAGCCAGACAGGGTATGGCTACACCTTC. Residues: CASQTGYGYTF. The rearrangement joins TRBV19 to TRBJ1-2, with TRBD1 matching over 7 bases. The CDR3 consists of 11 residues. The germline V gene encodes CDR1 LNHDA and CDR2 SQIVND (reference sequence). Trimming at V came to 9 bases and at J to 5 bases, leaving 3 bases not matched to a gene.

CDR3 coding DNA: TGTGCCAGCAGTTCGGCGGAGGGGATGAACACTGAAGCTTTCTTT. Translated, it gives CASSSAEGMNTEAFF. This chain connects TRBV28 to TRBJ1-1, with a possible D match to TRBD1 (5 bases). Germline CDR1 reads MDHEN; CDR2 reads SYDVKM. The CDR3 is 15 amino acids. Trimming left V 4 bases short and J 0 bases short, with 12 bases between.